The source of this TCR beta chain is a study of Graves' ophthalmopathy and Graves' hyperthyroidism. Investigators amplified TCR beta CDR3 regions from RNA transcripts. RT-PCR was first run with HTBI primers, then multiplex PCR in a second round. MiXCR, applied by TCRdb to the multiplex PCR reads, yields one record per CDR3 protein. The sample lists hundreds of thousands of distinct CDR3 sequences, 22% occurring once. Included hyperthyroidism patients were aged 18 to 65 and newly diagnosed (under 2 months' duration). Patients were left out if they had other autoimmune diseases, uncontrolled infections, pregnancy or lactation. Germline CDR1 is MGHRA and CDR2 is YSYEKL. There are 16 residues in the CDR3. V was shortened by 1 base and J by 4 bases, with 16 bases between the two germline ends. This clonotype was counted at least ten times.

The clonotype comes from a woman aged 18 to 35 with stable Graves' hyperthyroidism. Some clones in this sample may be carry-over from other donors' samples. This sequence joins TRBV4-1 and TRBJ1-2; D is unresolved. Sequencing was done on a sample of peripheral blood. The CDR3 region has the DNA TGCGCCAGCAGCCAAGGAGTACAGCGGAAGCTCTATGGCTACACCTTC. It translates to CASSQGVQRKLYGYTF.